Sequencing of this T cell receptor (beta chain) was carried out in a study of T cell repertoires in cytomegalovirus infection (dated by TCRdb to 2018 to 2020). For the study in its entirety: Donor HLA type was relevant to the analysis, because carriage of CMV infection together with the matching HLA type was indicated by public TCR beta signatures.

V loses 5 bases of germline sequence and J loses 0 bases, and the interval between the two ends is 16 bases. The CDR3 contains 16 residues, cysteine and phenylalanine counted. Only the CDR3 part of the read is kept: 48 bases, read in frame from the first base. This clonotype has at least ten counts. Its antigen is unknown. No qualities accompany the bases; no much larger clone lies one base away. Points the paper makes about the study in general: In both this cohort and an independent roughly 360-donor cohort, the cumulative frequency of public TCR beta family members distinguished carriers of CMV infection plus the relevant HLA type. In the ex vivo response, HLA-C-restricted CMV-specific TCR beta clonotypes were dominant, and in two of eight donors the single most frequent clonotype came from this HLA-C-restricted group.

TCRdb lists the instrument as Illumina HiSeq 1500. TCRdb's own reprocessing of the public reads used fastp at Q25 and MiXCR and kept productive beta chains. Rows with a matching CDR3 protein are joined into one entry that keeps the most common DNA and genes. The sample table holds about 180,000 distinct CDR3 sequences, of which 13% to 15% were seen once. The top ten constitute over 20% of the sample. Sequences were obtained from PBMCs. The clonotype comes from a human donor in good health (CMV status not recorded). Some clones in this sample may be carry-over from other donors' samples. This chain joins TRBV12-3 or TRBV12-4 to TRBJ1-2, with TRBD1 perhaps the D gene, on 5 matching bases. CDR3 reads: CASSPLARGANYGYTF. The nucleotide sequence reads as follows: TGTGCCAGCAGTCCCTTAGCCCGGGGCGCTAACTATGGCTACACCTTC.